These 32 T cell receptor beta chains came from one sample sequenced in a study of cytomegalovirus exposure and HLA in healthy donors. PCR primers comprised 60 Vbeta and 13 Jbeta primers. Clones were read by immunoSEQ multiplex PCR, and TCRdb kept only the in-frame ones, dropping some. The sample includes 60,000 to 80,000 clones. The sequencing input was PBMCs. These receptors came from a man aged 35-49 years in good health and CMV-seronegative.

The V call is TRBV9, the J call TRBJ2-3, with 7 positions matching TRBD2. The junction had 1 base not matched to a gene; V was cut back by 0 bases and J by 3 bases. Germline V gene lookup returns CDR1 SGDLS and CDR2 YYNGEE. This CDR3 has 14 residues. CDR3 protein: CASSVGGRTDTQYF. The CDR3 DNA reads as TGTGCCAGCAGCGTAGGCGGGAGAACAGATACGCAGTATTTT.

The chain couples TRBV6-5 to TRBJ1-1; D is undetermined. CDR3 length: 12 amino acids. Germline V lookup: CDR1 MNHEY, CDR2 SVGAGI. V was trimmed by 7 bases and J by 1 base, leaving 7 bases between them. CDR3 nucleotide sequence: TGTGCCAGCAACCGAGGGAACACTGAAGCTTTCTTT. Protein: CASNRGNTEAFF.

This sequence joins TRBV6-5 and TRBJ2-5, with 7 bases lining up with TRBD2. In germline, CDR1 is MNHEY, CDR2 SVGAGI. This CDR3 is 15 amino acids long. J gave up 1 base and V 5 bases, and 7 bases lay outside the gene matches. This chain's CDR3 is CASSRPGLGQETQYF. The CDR3 nucleotides read TGTGCCAGCAGTCGACCTGGACTAGGCCAAGAGACCCAGTACTTC.

The chain has TRBV19 and TRBJ2-2, with D possibly TRBD2 on 6 matching bases. V was clipped by 2 bases and J by 4 bases, with 11 bases between them. Germline-derived CDR1 and CDR2 are LNHDA and SQIVND (reference sequence). The CDR3 runs 15 residues. The CDR3 DNA is TGTGCCAGTAGTATAAACTGGCGGGGCACCGGGGAGCTGTTTTTT. Residues: CASSINWRGTGELFF. The full variable domain, rest sourced from reference TRBV19 and TRBJ2-2, is DGGITQSPKYLFRKEGQNVTLSCEQNLNHDAMYWYRQDPGQGLRLIYYSQIVNDFQKGDIAEGYSVSREKKESFPLTVTSAQKNPTAFYLCASSINWRGTGELFFGEGSRLTVL.

The chain recombines TRBV5-5 with TRBJ2-1; a weak D match, TRBD1 (5 bases). Trimming removed 0 bases from V and 4 bases from J, with 11 bases in between. This CDR3 is 15 amino acids long. Germline loops: CDR1 SGHKS, CDR2 YYEKEE (reference sequence). The CDR3 sequence: CASSLVATGYNEQFF. DNA of the CDR3: TGTGCCAGCAGCTTGGTCGCTACAGGATACAATGAGCAGTTCTTC.

The gene calls are TRBV7-2 and TRBJ1-5, with no clear D. Trimming took 3 bases from V and 4 from J, leaving 7 bases between them. This CDR3 region has 13 residues. The V gene's germline CDR1 is SGHTA and CDR2 FQGNSA. The CDR3 nucleotides read TGTGCCAGCAGCTTGGAACAGAATCAGCCCCAGCATTTT. Translating it yields CASSLEQNQPQHF. Complete variable domain (other parts from reference TRBV7-2 and TRBJ1-5): GAGVSQSPSNKVTEKGKDVELRCDPISGHTALYWYRQSLGQGLEFLIYFQGNSAPDKSGLPSDRFSAERTGGSVSTLTIQRTQQEDSAVYLCASSLEQNQPQHFGDGTRLSIL.

This chain uses TRBV14 with TRBJ2-1; D unresolved. This CDR3 has 16 amino acids. The V end lost 1 base, the J end lost 5 bases, and 15 bases lay between the germline ends. The V gene's germline CDR1 is SGHDN and CDR2 FVKESK. CDR3 DNA: TGTGCCAGCAGCCAAGTCGAGCCGCGACTGAACAATGAGCAGTTCTTC. Amino acids: CASSQVEPRLNNEQFF. The variable domain in full, completed from reference TRBV14 and TRBJ2-1, reads EAGVTQFPSHSVIEKGQTVTLRCDPISGHDNLYWYRRVMGKEIKFLLHFVKESKQDESGMPNNRFLAERTGGTYSTLKVQPAELEDSGVYFCASSQVEPRLNNEQFFGPGTRLTVL.

CDR3: CASRDLGTGVNTEAFF. CDR3 coding DNA: TGTGCCAGCAGAGATCTGGGGACAGGGGTAAACACTGAAGCTTTCTTT. The chain is built from TRBV28 and TRBJ1-1, with TRBD1 matching over 10 bases. The CDR3 runs to 16 residues. Per germline, CDR1 MDHEN and CDR2 SYDVKM. Trimming took 6 bases from V and 2 from J; bases not matched to a gene: 9.

V usage is TRBV5-1 and J usage is TRBJ2-3; 11 nucleotides line up with TRBD1. V lost 0 bases, J lost 5 bases, and 5 bases stayed unmatched. Germline values: CDR1 SGHRS, CDR2 YFSETQ. This CDR3 spans 16 amino acids. The CDR3 protein is CASSLGTGGAEDTQYF. The CDR3 nucleotides are TGCGCCAGCAGCTTGGGGACAGGGGGCGCGGAAGATACGCAGTATTTT.

The chain uses TRBV28 and TRBJ2-7, with 10 positions matching TRBD1. From germline, CDR1 is MDHEN and CDR2 SYDVKM. The J segment lost 5 bases and the V segment lost 3 bases, leaving 13 bases of the junction unmatched. This CDR3 region has 17 residues. CDR3 in amino acids: CASSFLNGGTGVDEQYF. The DNA for the CDR3 is TGTGCCAGCAGTTTCCTCAATGGGGGGACAGGGGTCGACGAGCAGTACTTC.

This sequence joins TRBV19 and TRBJ2-7; D perhaps matches TRBD2 (5 bases). The V gene lost 5 bases and the J gene lost 5 bases, with 19 bases spanning the gap. The germline V gene has CDR1 LNHDA and CDR2 SQIVND (reference sequence). The CDR3 is made up of 15 amino acids. The CDR3 bases are TGTGCCAGTAGTCCAACCCGGGGAGATCTCCACGAGCAGTACTTC. The encoded protein is CASSPTRGDLHEQYF.

V is TRBV4-3 and J is TRBJ2-2; D is possibly TRBD1 (6 bases). The germline gives CDR1 LGHNA, CDR2 YSLEER. The CDR3 has 17 amino acids. The V and J ends lost 1 base and 4 bases respectively, with 16 bases between them. The CDR3 protein is CASSQAPTGTSTGELFF. CDR3 sequence (DNA): TGCGCCAGCAGCCAAGCCCCAACAGGGACGAGCACCGGGGAGCTGTTTTTT.

The chain combines TRBV5-1 with TRBJ2-7; a possible D gene is TRBD1 (6 bases). The V end was cut by 4 bases, the J end by 3 bases, with 17 bases between. The CDR3 covers 15 residues. Germline V gene sequence: CDR1 SGHRS, CDR2 YFSETQ. CDR3 residues: CASSPAQGIHYEQYF. In DNA, the CDR3 is TGCGCCAGCAGCCCAGCACAGGGTATACACTACGAGCAGTACTTC.

The chain is built from TRBV2 and TRBJ2-1; TRBD2 matches at 7 bases. CDR3 length: 12 residues. The V segment lost 5 bases and the J segment 8 bases; nucleotides outside the gene matches: 3. The germline gives CDR1 SNHLY, CDR2 FYNNEI. The CDR3 DNA reads as TGTGCCAGCAGTCCACGGGGGGATGAGCAGTTCTTC. It encodes CASSPRGDEQFF.

V is TRBV4-3 and J is TRBJ2-5, with a tentative D call TRBD2 (5 bases). Germline CDR1 and CDR2: LGHNA and YSLEER. This CDR3 comprises 14 residues. V was pared by 0 bases and J by 4 bases, with 9 bases between. The CDR3 region has the DNA TGCGCCAGCAGCCAAGACATCGGGATAGAGACCCAGTACTTC. It specifies CASSQDIGIETQYF.

V is TRBV5-4 and J is TRBJ2-3; TRBD2 matches at 12 bases. V dropped 4 bases and J dropped 6; count of bases not matched to a gene: 9. CDR1 is SGHNT, CDR2 YYREEE, per germline (reference sequence). There are 16 residues in the CDR3. The CDR3 bases are TGTGCCAGCAGCACACGACTAGCGGGAGCAGATGATACGCAGTATTTT. It yields the protein CASSTRLAGADDTQYF.

The rearrangement joins TRBV7-2 to TRBJ1-1; D is unclear. The germline gives CDR1 SGHTA, CDR2 FQGNSA. The germline V and J ends were trimmed by 5 bases and 5 bases, with 12 bases remaining between them. The CDR3 is 13 amino acids. DNA for the CDR3: TGTGCCAGCAGCGTCGAAGTACGGACTGAAGCTTTCTTT. It yields the protein CASSVEVRTEAFF.

For this clone: This specimen includes other DNA sequences encoding the same CDR3. This chain joins TRBV5-5 and TRBJ2-5, with 9 bases lining up with TRBD1. The trim removed 1 base at V and 4 bases at J, leaving 2 bases unmatched. This CDR3 contains 14 residues. The germline gives CDR1 SGHKS, CDR2 YYEKEE (reference sequence). DNA of the CDR3: TGTGCCAGCAGCTTGACAGGGGGCGGAGAGACCCAGTACTTC. It codes for CASSLTGGGETQYF.

This CDR3 reads CSARSTYGYTF. CDR3 nucleotide sequence: TGCAGTGCTAGGTCGACTTATGGCTACACCTTC. This rearrangement joins TRBV20-1 to TRBJ1-2; D not resolved. This CDR3 region has 11 residues. Trimming left V 3 bases short and J 5 bases short, with 7 bases between. Germline lookup yields CDR1 DFQATT and CDR2 SNEGSKA (reference sequence).

The gene calls are TRBV5-1 and TRBJ1-1; TRBD1 aligns across 7 bases. The length of the CDR3 is 17 residues. The V gene end was trimmed by 0 bases and the J gene end by 0 bases; junction bases not matched to a gene: 8. CDR1 is SGHRS and CDR2 is YFSETQ in the germline V gene. Here the CDR3 DNA reads TGCGCCAGCAGCTTGGCCCTTCGGGACAGTTTGAACACTGAAGCTTTCTTT. This encodes CASSLALRDSLNTEAFF.

CDR3 coding DNA: TGTGCCAGTACCTGGGACAGGGGGAACACTGAAGCTTTCTTT. This sequence encodes CASTWDRGNTEAFF. The chain carries TRBV19 and TRBJ1-1; 10 bases match TRBD1. Trimming at V came to 7 bases and at J to 1 base, leaving 3 bases not matched to a gene. Per the germline V gene, CDR1 is LNHDA and CDR2 is SQIVND (reference sequence). CDR3 size: 14 residues.

The chain couples TRBV28 to TRBJ2-7, with TRBD1 identical over 12 bases. Trimming cost V 4 bases and J 6 bases; bases outside gene matches: 7. Per the germline V gene, CDR1 is MDHEN and CDR2 is SYDVKM. The CDR3 totals 15 residues. CDR3 protein: CASSSPGQGAAEQYF. In nucleotides, the CDR3 is TGTGCCAGCAGTTCGCCGGGACAGGGGGCCGCCGAGCAGTACTTC.

The CDR3 loop reads CASSLDRGRSPLHF. The CDR3 DNA reads as TGTGCCAGCAGCCTCGACAGGGGACGCTCACCCCTCCACTTT. This chain uses TRBV7-9 with TRBJ1-6; 8 positions agree with TRBD1. Unmatched junction bases numbered 7, after V lost 5 bases and J lost 10 bases. Germline CDR1 SEHNR, CDR2 FQNEAQ (reference sequence). The CDR3 spans 14 residues.

The CDR3 region has the DNA TGTGCCAGCAGCTCCACTTACACAGATACGCAGTATTTT. Protein: CASSSTYTDTQYF. The rearrangement uses TRBV11-2 and TRBJ2-3; D is ambiguous. Germline V gives CDR1 SGHAT, CDR2 FQNNGV. The CDR3 extends over 13 amino acids. Trimming left V 4 bases short and J 2 bases short, with 7 bases between.

This chain uses TRBV5-4 with TRBJ2-3, with TRBD1 identical over 8 bases. CDR3 length equals 15 residues. Germline trimming cut 4 bases from V and 8 bases from J; bases unmatched to any gene: 12. Germline-derived CDR1 and CDR2 are SGHNT and YYREEE (reference sequence). CDR3: CASSRRAGGEGTQYF. CDR3 coding DNA: TGTGCCAGCAGCCGTCGGGCAGGGGGCGAGGGTACGCAGTATTTT. Full variable domain (missing parts from reference TRBV5-4 and TRBJ2-3): ETGVTQSPTHLIKTRGQQVTLRCSSQSGHNTVSWYQQALGQGPQFIFQYYREEENGRGNFPPRFSGLQFPNYSSELNVNALELDDSALYLCASSRRAGGEGTQYFGPGTRLTVL.

V is TRBV7-2 and J is TRBJ1-1, with 7 bases aligning to TRBD1. This CDR3 has 14 residues. The V and J ends lost 4 bases and 7 bases, in that order; junction bases with no gene match: 9. Germline assignment: CDR1 SGHTA and CDR2 FQGNSA. CDR3 in amino acids: CASSSYRGGGEAFF. In nucleotides, the CDR3 is TGTGCCAGCAGCTCGTATCGAGGGGGCGGTGAAGCTTTCTTT. Complete variable domain (other parts from reference TRBV7-2 and TRBJ1-1): GAGVSQSPSNKVTEKGKDVELRCDPISGHTALYWYRQSLGQGLEFLIYFQGNSAPDKSGLPSDRFSAERTGGSVSTLTIQRTQQEDSAVYLCASSSYRGGGEAFFGQGTRLTVV.

The V call is TRBV27, the J call TRBJ1-4, with TRBD1 as a possible D gene (5 bases). Germline CDR1 MNHEY, CDR2 SMNVEV (reference sequence). CDR3 size: 15 residues. V lost 4 bases to trimming and J lost 5 bases, with 14 bases between them. CDR3 nucleotide sequence: TGTGCCAGCAGTTCGCAGGGAGGCGGAAATGAAAAACTGTTTTTT. This translates into CASSSQGGGNEKLFF.

This rearrangement joins TRBV29-1 to TRBJ2-2; D may be TRBD2 (7 bases). From germline, CDR1 is SQVTM and CDR2 ANQGSEA. The V end lost 4 bases, the J end lost 0 bases, and 15 bases lay between the germline ends. The CDR3 length is 16 residues. The CDR3 DNA follows: TGCAGCGTTGCGGTTATGGGGGGGCCGAACACCGGGGAGCTGTTTTTT. It codes for CSVAVMGGPNTGELFF.

The V and J genes are TRBV19 and TRBJ1-5, with D possibly being TRBD1 (5 bases). The ends were cut back, 9 bases at V and 5 bases at J, with 14 bases in the middle. Germline CDR1 reads LNHDA; CDR2 reads SQIVND (reference sequence). The CDR3 runs 13 residues. This CDR3 is CASGGANYQPQHF. The CDR3 DNA follows: TGTGCCAGCGGGGGAGCTAACTATCAGCCCCAGCATTTT. The complete variable domain, with remaining parts taken from reference TRBV19 and TRBJ1-5, reads DGGITQSPKYLFRKEGQNVTLSCEQNLNHDAMYWYRQDPGQGLRLIYYSQIVNDFQKGDIAEGYSVSREKKESFPLTVTSAQKNPTAFYLCASGGANYQPQHFGDGTRLSIL.

The V and J genes are TRBV5-8 and TRBJ1-6; TRBD1 aligns across 7 bases. V lost 4 bases and J lost 10; bases outside the gene matches: 11. The CDR3 has 15 amino acids. The germline CDR1 and CDR2 sequences are SGHTS and YDEGEE. The CDR3 sequence is CASSPASGGMSPLHF. DNA for the CDR3: TGTGCCAGCAGCCCTGCTTCAGGGGGGATGTCACCCCTCCACTTT.

This rearrangement joins TRBV7-9 to TRBJ2-3; a possible D gene is TRBD2 (7 bases). The CDR3 has 14 residues. Trimming removed 4 bases from V and 2 bases from J, with 10 bases in between. CDR1 and CDR2 (germline): SEHNR, FQNEAQ (reference sequence). The CDR3 nucleotides read TGTGCCAGCAGCTCTCGGGGGGCCACAGATACGCAGTATTTT. Its translation: CASSSRGATDTQYF.

The J gene is TRBJ2-7, the V gene TRBV29-1; TRBD2 aligns across 7 bases. The trim removed 2 bases at V and 7 bases at J, leaving 17 bases unmatched. The length of the CDR3 is 16 residues. Germline CDR1 SQVTM, CDR2 ANQGSEA. The CDR3 DNA follows: TGCAGCGTTGAAACTAGCGACGCCGCTGTTTCTGGGGAGCAGTACTTC. This encodes CSVETSDAAVSGEQYF.